Below, 15 T cell receptor beta chains from the same sample are listed, as sequenced in a study of blood T cells in healthy people across ages. For the second PCR, which ran for 7 to 11 cycles, a sample-barcoded 5' primer and a J-beta primer mix were used. TCRdb analysed the 5' RACE reads with MiXCR anew, one entry per CDR3 protein. The sample contains approximately 1.5 million distinct CDR3 sequences, approximately 32% of which appear only once. Sequencing was done on a sample of blood. These receptors came from a woman aged 25 to 39 in good health.

There are a few counts of this clonotype. V usage is TRBV10-2 and J usage is TRBJ2-1; 8 bases are shared with TRBD2. The V segment lost 2 bases and the J segment 5 bases; nucleotides outside the gene matches: 11. This CDR3 is 17 amino acids long. Germline V CDR1 and CDR2: WSHSY, SAAADI. The CDR3 DNA reads TGCGCCAGCAGTGAGCCCGGGGGCGGGAGGTTCGACAATGAGCAGTTCTTC. Encoded protein: CASSEPGGGRFDNEQFF.

This clonotype has only a few counts. CDR3 in amino acids: CASRWISPKNIQYF. CDR3 nucleotide sequence: TGTGCCAGCCGCTGGATTTCCCCCAAAAACATTCAGTACTTC. V usage is TRBV7-9 and J usage is TRBJ2-4; D call uncertain. CDR3 length equals 14 residues. Trimming cost V 8 bases and J 2 bases, with 13 bases left between them. Germline V CDR1 and CDR2: SEHNR, FQNEAQ (reference sequence).

Only a few counts were recorded for this clonotype. This may come from a read error, since a much larger clone is one base off. The chain uses TRBV4-2 and TRBJ2-7, with D tentatively TRBD2 (7 bases). The CDR3 extends over 15 amino acids. Germline CDR1 reads LGHNA; CDR2 reads YNFKEQ. V lost 2 bases to trimming and J lost 7 bases, with 18 bases between them. In nucleotides, the CDR3 is TGTGCCAGCAGCCAATGCCATGGGGGGGCGGGGGAGCAGTACTTC. This gives the protein CASSQCHGGAGEQYF.

This chain joins TRBV9 and TRBJ2-4; D is ambiguous. TRBJ2-7 explains the end of the DNA better; the J call may be wrong. This CDR3 has 16 residues. The germline V gene encodes CDR1 SGDLS and CDR2 YYNGEE. The CDR3 region has the DNA TGTGCCAGCAGCGTCAGTGGTTGGGTGGGGAATAGCGAGCAGTACTTC. It translates to CASSVSGWVGNSEQYF.

The CDR3 protein is CASSPGGTRVGSTDMQYF. Written as DNA, the CDR3 is TGTGCCAGCAGCCCCGGCGGGACCCGAGTGGGGAGCACAGATATGCAATATTTT. This chain links TRBV12-3 or TRBV12-4 with TRBJ2-3; tentative D call: TRBD2 (6 bases). The V end lost 6 bases, the J end lost 15 bases, and 37 bases lay between the germline ends. This CDR3 contains 18 residues.

In its sample, this clonotype was seen a few times. CDR3 region: CASSQDGVDQLTDTQYF. CDR3 coding DNA: TGTGCCAGCAGCCAAGATGGGGTAGATCAACTCACAGATACGCAGTATTTT. The chain couples TRBV4-2 to TRBJ2-3; D gene ambiguous. V lost 0 bases and J 2 bases, leaving 15 bases between the germline ends. This CDR3 region has 17 residues. CDR1 and CDR2 (germline): LGHNA, YNFKEQ.

This clonotype has more than one count but fewer than ten. This rearrangement joins TRBV7-9 to TRBJ2-3; 11 nucleotides align to TRBD2. CDR1 SEHNR and CDR2 FQNEAQ come from the germline V gene (reference sequence). The V gene end was trimmed by 4 bases and the J gene end by 3 bases; junction bases not matched to a gene: 6. The length of the CDR3 is 16 residues. CDR3 residues: CASSYRGLAVTDTQYF. CDR3 sequence (DNA): TGTGCCAGCAGCTACCGGGGACTAGCGGTTACAGATACGCAGTATTTT.

This clonotype was counted only a few times. The V and J genes are TRBV27 and TRBJ2-1; D uncertain. The CDR3 runs to 13 residues. V was clipped by 0 bases and J by 9 bases, with 9 bases between them. From germline, CDR1 is MNHEY and CDR2 SMNVEV (reference sequence). The CDR3 DNA sequence: TGTGCCAGCAGTTTATCCCCGATCGGTGAGCAGTTCTTC. Translated: CASSLSPIGEQFF.

The chain joins TRBV3-1 to TRBJ2-1, with D possibly being TRBD1 or TRBD2 (5 bases each). Germline loops: CDR1 LGHDT, CDR2 YNNKEL (reference sequence). This CDR3 has 17 residues. V gave up 4 bases and J gave up 7 bases, with 23 bases separating them. The CDR3 DNA reads TGTGCCAGCAGCCCCACCCCCGGGGCAGGGCCCAAGAATGAGCAGTTCTTC. Protein product: CASSPTPGAGPKNEQFF.

This clonotype has just a few counts. The rearrangement joins TRBV29-1 to TRBJ1-1; possibly TRBD1 for D (5 bases). With 6 bases removed from V and 0 bases from J, the gap between germline ends came to 8 bases. CDR3 length: 12 residues. Germline V gene data show CDR1 as SQVTM and CDR2 as ANQGSEA. CDR3 amino acids: CSVKQVNTEAFF. As DNA, the CDR3 is TGCAGCGTAAAACAGGTGAACACTGAAGCTTTCTTT.

This clonotype has a handful of counts. The chain has TRBV4-2 and TRBJ1-1; 8 nucleotides line up with TRBD1. The CDR3 has 16 amino acids. Germline V gene sequence: CDR1 LGHNA, CDR2 YNFKEQ. The V gene end was trimmed by 1 base and the J gene end by 5 bases; junction bases not matched to a gene: 9. In DNA form, the CDR3 reads TGTGCCAGCAGCCAAGGGGACAGGCGCCGAGGGACTGAAGCTTTCTTT. Amino acids: CASSQGDRRRGTEAFF.

The chain uses TRBV20-1 and TRBJ2-1; TRBD1 agrees at 11 bases. Matching the DNA end better, TRBJ2-7 makes the J call doubtful. This CDR3 comprises 14 residues. Looked up from germline, CDR1 is DFQATT and CDR2 is SNEGSKA (reference sequence). The DNA for the CDR3 is TGCAGTGCTGGGGACAGGGGGGCCTACAATGAGCAGTACTTC. Amino acid sequence: CSAGDRGAYNEQYF.

For this clonotype: A much more abundant neighbour one base away suggests this may be a read error. The chain recombines TRBV29-1 with TRBJ2-3; D possibly corresponds to TRBD1 (6 bases). The germline gives CDR1 SQVTM, CDR2 ANQGSEA. The CDR3 has 13 residues. DNA of the CDR3: TGCAGCGTTGAAGAGGGGGCATCAGATATGCAGTATTTT. This encodes CSVEEGASDMQYF.

This sequence joins TRBV2 and TRBJ1-5, with TRBD1 matching 9 bases. Germline CDR1 and CDR2: SNHLY and FYNNEI. J gave up 7 bases and V 7 bases, and 11 bases lay outside the gene matches. CDR3 size: 15 residues. The CDR3 sequence: CASTGTGSVGQPQHF. DNA for the CDR3: TGTGCCAGCACGGGGACAGGGTCGGTTGGGCAGCCCCAGCATTTT.

The chain has TRBV5-1 and TRBJ2-5; 8 bases match TRBD2. The V gene end was trimmed by 2 bases and the J gene end by 4 bases; junction bases not matched to a gene: 7. The V gene's germline CDR1 is SGHRS and CDR2 YFSETQ. The CDR3 has 15 residues. CDR3 protein: CASSLVAGTRETQYF. The CDR3 DNA follows: TGCGCCAGCAGCTTAGTAGCGGGGACACGAGAGACCCAGTACTTC.